This section outlines one TCR beta chain sequence together with its context. The antigen is undetermined. This sample was taken from a study of CD8 T cells in ankylosing spondylitis. Study results and caveats: Significant enrichment of disease-linked clones was reportedly seen in matched ankylosing spondylitis synovial fluid. Some motif variants had been reported before (in reactive arthritis synovial fluid and blood).

V lost 1 base to trimming and J lost 2 bases, with 9 bases between them. Germline loops: CDR1 MDHEN, CDR2 SYDVKM. This CDR3 spans 15 amino acids. Using its own MiXCR run on the 5' RACE reads, TCRdb lists one record per CDR3 protein. The repertoire holds about 150,000 distinct CDR3 sequences, with under 45% as singletons. Material for sequencing was synovial fluid, either unsorted or a sorted T cell fraction (not recorded which). The V call is TRBV28, the J call TRBJ1-3; tentatively, D is TRBD1 (6 bases). The sequence derives from a male donor with ankylosing spondylitis. CDR3 DNA: TGTGCCAGCAGTTTATACGGACAGCCTGGAAACACCATATATTTT. It encodes CASSLYGQPGNTIYF.